This T cell receptor beta chain was retrieved from a study of blood T cell repertoires in COVID-19 (dated by TCRdb to the early 2020s). As for the study more broadly: Samples covering the acute and convalescent phases of COVID-19 were provided by collaborators in the United States, Italy and Spain. The samples were drawn from the first 160 participants of the ongoing ImmuneRACE study and from 950 to 1,500 subjects provided by 6 global collaborators. A freely available public database, intended as a resource for researchers studying the immune response to SARS-CoV-2, is where the repertoires were released. The prospective study material was composed of cDNA or gDNA derived from T cells, B-cell-depleted T cells, or PBMCs. Sample metadata almost always included a de-identified subject ID, COVID-19 status, age in years and sex. Deeply sampled blood TCRbeta repertoires from subjects exposed to, actively infected with, or recovered from COVID-19 were included in the dataset. Where HLA class I and class II types were available, the types were taken from metadata supplied by the sample provider, not from assay-based typing. Overall results and qualifications from the work: The quantity of clinical and demographic metadata differed by source and by participant and was supplied without curation.

The immunoSEQ Assay, a bias-controlled multiplex PCR, was used to amplify TCRbeta CDR3 regions from genomic DNA. The authors' analysis ran thus. The number of nucleated cells in each sample was estimated by amplification of reference gene primers within the assay. Sequence reads were collapsed and filtered to measure the absolute abundance of every unique TCRbeta CDR3 rearrangement. For each sample, productive Simpson clonality was calculated as the square root of Simpson's diversity index across productive rearrangements. Not all clones reach the TCRdb copy of this immuneACCESS table, which keeps in-frame sequences only. Checked studies attribute under half of the gap to unresolved V genes and leave the rest unexplained. For V, J and clone size, that table is used; D and trimming come from the DNA. This sample has 70,000 to 85,000 clones in its table, and about 90% of those were observed once. Of the sample, 3% is held by the ten largest clones.

For this clone: Its antigen is not yet known. The input lacks base qualities; no much larger clone sits a single base away.

From its cysteine to its phenylalanine, the CDR3 spans 18 amino acids. Of the read, only the CDR3 DNA is kept; its 54 bases are in frame from base 1. The germline V gene sets CDR1 to LGHNA and CDR2 to YSLEER. Trimming leaves V shorter by 0 bases and J shorter by 5 bases, with the junction holding 10 bases beyond the gene matches. Collaborating institutions collected whole blood in K2EDTA tubes following their own protocols. For TCRbeta analysis, collaborators shipped samples as frozen whole blood, isolated PBMCs, or DNA extracted from either of those sample types. The chain uses TRBV4-3 and TRBJ2-2; 9 central nucleotides agree with TRBD2. The specimen was peripheral blood. The receptor was isolated from a woman aged 45-60 years with active or convalescent COVID-19. In nucleotide form, the sequence is TGCGCCAGCAGCCAAGATATAGCGGGGGATGCGAGGACCGGGGAGCTGTTTTTT. Translation gives CASSQDIAGDARTGELFF.